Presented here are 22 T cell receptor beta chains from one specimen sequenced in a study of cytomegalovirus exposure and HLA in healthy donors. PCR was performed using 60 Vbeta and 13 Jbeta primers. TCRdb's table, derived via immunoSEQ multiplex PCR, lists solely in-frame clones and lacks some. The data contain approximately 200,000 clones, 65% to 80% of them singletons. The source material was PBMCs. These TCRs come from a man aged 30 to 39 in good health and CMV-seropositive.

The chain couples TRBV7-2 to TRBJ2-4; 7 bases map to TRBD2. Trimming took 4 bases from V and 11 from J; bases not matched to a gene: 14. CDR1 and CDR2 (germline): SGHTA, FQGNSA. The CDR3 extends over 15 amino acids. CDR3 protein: CASSSPRGGTILQYF. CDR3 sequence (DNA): TGTGCCAGCAGCTCCCCCCGGGGCGGGACTATACTTCAGTACTTC.

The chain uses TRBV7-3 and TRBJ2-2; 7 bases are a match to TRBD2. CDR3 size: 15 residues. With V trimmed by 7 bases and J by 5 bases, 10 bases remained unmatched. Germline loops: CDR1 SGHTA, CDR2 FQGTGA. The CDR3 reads CASTPGGAGTGELFF. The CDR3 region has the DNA TGTGCCAGCACCCCGGGAGGAGCGGGGACCGGGGAGCTGTTTTTT.

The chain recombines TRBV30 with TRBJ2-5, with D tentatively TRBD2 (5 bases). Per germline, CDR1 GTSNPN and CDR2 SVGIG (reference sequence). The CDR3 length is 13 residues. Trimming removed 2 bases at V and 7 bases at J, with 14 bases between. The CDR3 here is CAWSTAGVGTQYF. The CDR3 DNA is TGTGCCTGGAGTACGGCCGGGGTTGGGACCCAGTACTTC.

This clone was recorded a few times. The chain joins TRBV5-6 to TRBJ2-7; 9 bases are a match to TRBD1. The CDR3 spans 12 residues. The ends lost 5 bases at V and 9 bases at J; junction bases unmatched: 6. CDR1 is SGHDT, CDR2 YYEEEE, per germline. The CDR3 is CASSSPGQGQYF. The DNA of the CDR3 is TGTGCCAGCAGTAGTCCGGGACAGGGGCAGTACTTC.

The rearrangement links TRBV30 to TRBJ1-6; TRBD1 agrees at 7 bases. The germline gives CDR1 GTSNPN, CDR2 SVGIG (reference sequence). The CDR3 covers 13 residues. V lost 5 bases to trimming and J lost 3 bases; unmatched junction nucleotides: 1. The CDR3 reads CAWGQDYNSPLHF. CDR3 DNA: TGTGCCTGGGGACAGGACTATAATTCACCCCTCCACTTT.

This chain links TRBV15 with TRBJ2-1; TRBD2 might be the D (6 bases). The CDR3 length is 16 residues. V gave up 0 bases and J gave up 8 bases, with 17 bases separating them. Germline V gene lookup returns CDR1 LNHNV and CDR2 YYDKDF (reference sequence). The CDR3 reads CATSRETGGGEDEQFF. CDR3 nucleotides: TGTGCCACCAGCAGAGAAACTGGTGGCGGGGAGGATGAGCAGTTCTTC.

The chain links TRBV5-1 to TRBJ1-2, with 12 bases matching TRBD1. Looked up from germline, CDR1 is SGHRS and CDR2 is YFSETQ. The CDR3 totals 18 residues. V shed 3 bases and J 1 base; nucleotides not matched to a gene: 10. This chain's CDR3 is CASSWGTGGAEGNYGYTF. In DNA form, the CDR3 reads TGCGCCAGCAGCTGGGGGACAGGGGGCGCAGAGGGTAACTATGGCTACACCTTC.

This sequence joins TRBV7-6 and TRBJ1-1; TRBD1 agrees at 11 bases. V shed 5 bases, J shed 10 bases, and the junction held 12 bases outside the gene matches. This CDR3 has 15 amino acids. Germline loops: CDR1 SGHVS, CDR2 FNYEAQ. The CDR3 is CASSARVGQGVGAFF. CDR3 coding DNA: TGTGCCAGCAGCGCTAGGGTGGGACAGGGGGTCGGAGCTTTCTTT.

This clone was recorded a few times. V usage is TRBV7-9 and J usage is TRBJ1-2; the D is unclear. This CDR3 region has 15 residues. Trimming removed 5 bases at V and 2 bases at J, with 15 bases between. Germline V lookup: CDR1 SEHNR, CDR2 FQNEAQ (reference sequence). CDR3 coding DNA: TGTGCCAGCAGCCCCGGGTCGAATCCCAACTATGGCTACACCTTC. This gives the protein CASSPGSNPNYGYTF. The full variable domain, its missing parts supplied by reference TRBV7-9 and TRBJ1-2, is DTGVSQNPRHKITKRGQNVTFRCDPISEHNRLYWYRQTLGQGPEFLTYFQNEAQLEKSRLLSDRFSAERPKGSFSTLEIQRTEQGDSAMYLCASSPGSNPNYGYTFGSGTRLTVV.

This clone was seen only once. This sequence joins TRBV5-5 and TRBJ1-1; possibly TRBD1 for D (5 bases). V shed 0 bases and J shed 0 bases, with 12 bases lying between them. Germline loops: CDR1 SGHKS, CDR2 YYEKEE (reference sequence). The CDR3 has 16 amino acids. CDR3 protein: CASSLDPGGLNTEAFF. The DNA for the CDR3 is TGTGCCAGCAGCTTGGATCCCGGGGGACTGAACACTGAAGCTTTCTTT. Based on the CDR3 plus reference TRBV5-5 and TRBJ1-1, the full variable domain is DAGVTQSPTHLIKTRGQQVTLRCSPISGHKSVSWYQQVLGQGPQFIFQYYEKEERGRGNFPDRFSARQFPNYSSELNVNALLLGDSALYLCASSLDPGGLNTEAFFGQGTRLTVV.

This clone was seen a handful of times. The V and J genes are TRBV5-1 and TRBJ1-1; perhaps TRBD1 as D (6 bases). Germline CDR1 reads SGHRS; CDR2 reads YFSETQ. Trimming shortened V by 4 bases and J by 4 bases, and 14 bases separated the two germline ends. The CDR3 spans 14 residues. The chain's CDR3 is CASSVSQGSTEAFF. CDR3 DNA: TGCGCCAGCAGCGTATCCCAGGGGAGCACTGAAGCTTTCTTT.

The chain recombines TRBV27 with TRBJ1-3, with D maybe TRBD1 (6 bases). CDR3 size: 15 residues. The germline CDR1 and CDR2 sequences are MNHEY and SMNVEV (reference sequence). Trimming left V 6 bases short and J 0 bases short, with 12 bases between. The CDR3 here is CASRRDMSSGNTIYF. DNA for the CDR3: TGTGCCAGCAGGAGGGACATGAGCTCTGGAAACACCATATATTTT.

The CDR3 region has the DNA TGTGCCAGCAGATTCTGGACTAGCGGCACAGATACGCAGTATTTT. Encoded protein: CASRFWTSGTDTQYF. This rearrangement joins TRBV5-4 to TRBJ2-3; the match to TRBD2 covers 9 bases. V trimming: 5 bases; J trimming: 1 base; junction bases outside the gene matches: 5. CDR1 and CDR2 (germline): SGHNT, YYREEE (reference sequence). The CDR3 is 15 amino acids.

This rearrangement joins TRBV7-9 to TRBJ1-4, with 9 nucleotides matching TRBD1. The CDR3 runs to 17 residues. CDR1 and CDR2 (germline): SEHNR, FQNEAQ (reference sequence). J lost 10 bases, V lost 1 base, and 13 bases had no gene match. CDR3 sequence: CASSLDPARTGERKLFF. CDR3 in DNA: TGTGCCAGCAGCTTAGACCCGGCGCGGACAGGGGAGAGAAAACTGTTTTTT.

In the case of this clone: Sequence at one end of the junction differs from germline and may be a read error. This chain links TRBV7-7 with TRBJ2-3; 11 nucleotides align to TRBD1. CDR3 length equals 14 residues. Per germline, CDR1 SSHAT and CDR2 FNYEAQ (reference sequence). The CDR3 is CASSAGQGADTQYF. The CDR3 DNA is TGTGCTAGCAGCGCGGGACAGGGGGCAGATACGCAGTATTTT.

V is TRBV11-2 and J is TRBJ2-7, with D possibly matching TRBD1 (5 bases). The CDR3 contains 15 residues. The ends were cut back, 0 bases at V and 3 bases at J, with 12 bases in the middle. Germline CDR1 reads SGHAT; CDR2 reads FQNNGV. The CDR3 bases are TGTGCCAGCAGCTTAGAGTCAGCAGGACACTACGAGCAGTACTTC. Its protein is CASSLESAGHYEQYF.

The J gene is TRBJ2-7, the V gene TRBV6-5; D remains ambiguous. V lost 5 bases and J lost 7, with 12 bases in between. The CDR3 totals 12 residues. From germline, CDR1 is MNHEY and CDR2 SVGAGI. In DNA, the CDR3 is TGTGCCAGCAGTACGTATTCTCTAGAGCAGTACTTC. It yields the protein CASSTYSLEQYF.

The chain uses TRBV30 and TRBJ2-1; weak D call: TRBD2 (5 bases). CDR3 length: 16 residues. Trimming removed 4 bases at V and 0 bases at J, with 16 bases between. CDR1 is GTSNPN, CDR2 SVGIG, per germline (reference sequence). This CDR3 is CAWTGRLATSYNEQFF. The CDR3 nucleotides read TGTGCCTGGACTGGTCGATTAGCGACCTCCTACAATGAGCAGTTCTTC.

The CDR3 is CASSPTSGGFTDTQYF. The CDR3 region has the DNA TGTGCCAGCAGTCCTACTAGCGGGGGCTTCACAGATACGCAGTATTTT. V and J are TRBV5-5 and TRBJ2-3; 11 bases are shared with TRBD2. The germline CDR1 and CDR2 sequences are SGHKS and YYEKEE (reference sequence). This CDR3 is built from 16 residues. J lost 2 bases, V lost 5 bases, and 7 bases had no gene match.

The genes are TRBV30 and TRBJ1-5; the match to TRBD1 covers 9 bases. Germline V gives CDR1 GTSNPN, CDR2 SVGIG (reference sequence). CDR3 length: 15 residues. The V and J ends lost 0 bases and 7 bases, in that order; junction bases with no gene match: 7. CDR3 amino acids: CAWSVPDRGVQPQHF. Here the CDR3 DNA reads TGTGCCTGGAGTGTACCGGACAGGGGTGTGCAGCCCCAGCATTTT. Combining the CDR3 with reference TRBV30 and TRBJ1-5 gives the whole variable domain SQTIHQWPATLVQPVGSPLSLECTVEGTSNPNLYWYRQAAGRGLQLLFYSVGIGQISSEVPQNLSASRPQDRQFILSSKKLLLSDSGFYLCAWSVPDRGVQPQHFGDGTRLSIL.

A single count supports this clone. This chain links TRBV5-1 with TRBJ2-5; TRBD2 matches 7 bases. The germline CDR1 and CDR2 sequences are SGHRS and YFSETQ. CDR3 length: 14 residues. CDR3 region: CASGPRGDGETQYF. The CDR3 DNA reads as TGCGCGTCGGGCCCTCGGGGGGATGGAGAGACCCAGTACTTC.

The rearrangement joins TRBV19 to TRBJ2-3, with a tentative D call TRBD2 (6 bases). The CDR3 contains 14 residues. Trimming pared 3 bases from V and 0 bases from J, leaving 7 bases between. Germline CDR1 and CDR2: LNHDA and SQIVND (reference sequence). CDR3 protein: CASSIGGSTDTQYF. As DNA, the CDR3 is TGTGCCAGTAGTATTGGGGGGAGCACAGATACGCAGTATTTT.